This record concerns one T cell receptor (beta chain) sequence. Its specificity is not known. Treatment indicated: 19 received Ad26.COV2.S at low or high dose, single or two shots; about 5 received placebo; per-sample allocation not given. The samples were gathered on day 63 after the first injection of vaccine or placebo. The data belong to a study of Ad26.COV2.S vaccination and SARS-CoV-2 variants. Study-level findings and limits: Measurement of non-spike TCR breadth gave similar results in vaccine and placebo recipients. The TCR breadth and depth analyses may have understated or missed part of the total T cell responses.

Produced via immunoSEQ multiplex PCR; TCRdb's table is partial and in-frame only. The repertoire holds 350,000 to 500,000 clones, roughly 88% seen once, with around 4.2% in the top ten. The CDR3 covers 17 residues. V dropped 0 bases and J dropped 4 bases, with 18 bases sitting between them. Germline V gene data show CDR1 as SQVTM and CDR2 as ANQGSEA. This chain connects TRBV29-1 to TRBJ1-4, with TRBD1 as a possible D gene (6 bases). Sequencing used peripheral blood, obtained in a trial of Ad26.COV2.S vaccine versus placebo. This TCR was sampled from a person between 18 and 59 years old who received the Ad26.COV2.S COVID-19 vaccine or a placebo. The CDR3: CSVEDGGPGEVNEKLFF. The CDR3 nucleotides read TGCAGCGTTGAAGATGGGGGACCAGGGGAGGTTAATGAAAAACTGTTTTTT.